The 20 T cell receptor beta chains below were found in one sample sequenced in a study of blood T cell repertoires in COVID-19. Here immunoSEQ multiplex PCR was the method, and the copy in TCRdb shows in-frame clones only, minus some. The sample contains about 100,000 clones, 85% to 90% of which appear only once. The specimen sequenced was peripheral blood. All receptors derive from a human donor in a cohort sampled during active COVID-19.

The chain joins TRBV21-1 to TRBJ2-3; TRBD2 was called by the table and not checked on the DNA. TRBV21-1 corresponds to a pseudogene. The length of the CDR3 is 18 residues. CDR3 bases: TGTGCCAGCACCCCCCCGGGTACTAGCGGGATTACCACAGATACGCAGTATTTT. Encoded protein: CASTPPGTSGITTDTQYF.

The chain recombines TRBV3-1 (or the pseudogene TRBV3-2) with TRBJ1-2, with unresolved D. Germline V gene sequence: CDR1 LGHDT, CDR2 YNNKEL (reference sequence). There are 13 residues in the CDR3. Trimming stripped 2 bases from V and 4 bases from J, with 8 bases between. The CDR3 is CASSQSGSYGYTF. In DNA form, the CDR3 reads TGTGCCAGCAGCCAATCCGGGTCCTATGGCTACACCTTC.

The V call is TRBV6-1, the J call TRBJ1-2; D gene unclear. V was shortened by 3 bases and J by 4 bases, with 12 bases between the two germline ends. The CDR3 runs to 14 residues. Looked up from germline, CDR1 is MNHNS and CDR2 is SASEGT. CDR3: CASSDRGRGYGYTF. The CDR3 DNA sequence: TGTGCCAGCAGTGACAGAGGTCGGGGCTATGGCTACACCTTC.

The chain uses TRBV6-4 and TRBJ1-5, with D possibly TRBD1 on 6 matching bases. The CDR3 has 15 amino acids. The V end was cut by 9 bases, the J end by 0 bases, with 15 bases between. CDR1 and CDR2 (germline): MRHNA, SNTAGT. CDR3 DNA sequence: TGTGCCAGGTGGGGACATTTTAATAGCAATCAGCCCCAGCATTTT. It codes for CARWGHFNSNQPQHF.

This clone was seen only once. V usage is TRBV5-1 and J usage is TRBJ1-4, with a tentative D call TRBD1 (6 bases). The V end was cut by 0 bases, the J end by 8 bases, with 20 bases between. Germline V gives CDR1 SGHRS, CDR2 YFSETQ. CDR3 size: 17 residues. The CDR3: CASSLGTYRVWGEKLFF. The CDR3 coding sequence is TGCGCCAGCAGCTTGGGAACGTACAGGGTATGGGGGGAAAAACTGTTTTTT.

This chain joins TRBV5-1 and TRBJ2-7, with D perhaps TRBD2 (9 bases). There are 16 residues in the CDR3. Germline loops: CDR1 SGHRS, CDR2 YFSETQ. The V end was cut by 9 bases, the J end by 3 bases, with 25 bases between. CDR3 coding DNA: TGCGCCACCACCCCCCAGGGGGCTAGCGGGATCTACGAGCAGTACTTC. It yields the protein CATTPQGASGIYEQYF.

The chain combines TRBV7-9 with TRBJ2-1, with 7 bases that match TRBD1. Trimming removed 3 bases from V and 4 bases from J; junction bases left unmatched: 9. CDR1 SEHNR and CDR2 FQNEAQ come from the germline V gene (reference sequence). This CDR3 comprises 16 residues. The CDR3 DNA reads TGTGCCAGCAGCTTTCGTCCGGGACAGACTTACAATGAGCAGTTCTTC. Protein: CASSFRPGQTYNEQFF.

The chain combines TRBV20-1 with TRBJ2-7, with D maybe TRBD1 (6 bases). In germline, CDR1 is DFQATT, CDR2 SNEGSKA (reference sequence). V shed 3 bases and J shed 3 bases, with 15 bases lying between them. There are 14 residues in the CDR3. Here the CDR3 DNA reads TGCAGTGCTAGTCGAGCACAGGGATTCTACGAGCAGTACTTC. Its protein is CSASRAQGFYEQYF.

This clone was recorded many times. The chain is built from TRBV7-9 and TRBJ2-1, with TRBD1 as a possible D gene (5 bases). V lost 3 bases, J lost 6 bases, and 12 bases lay in between. The CDR3 runs to 14 residues. CDR1 and CDR2 from the germline V gene are SEHNR and FQNEAQ (reference sequence). Here the CDR3 DNA reads TGTGCCAGCAGCTTGGGTCAGGGAATCAATGAGCAGTTCTTC. It encodes CASSLGQGINEQFF.

The chain carries TRBV6-5 and TRBJ2-3; the D is unclear. The CDR3 sequence is 15 residues long. Germline loops: CDR1 MNHEY, CDR2 SVGAGI. Trimming shortened V by 8 bases and J by 3 bases, and 18 bases separated the two germline ends. DNA of the CDR3: TGTGCCAGCCGAGCCTACCCGTCATTGACAGATACGCAGTATTTT. This translates into CASRAYPSLTDTQYF.

This clone was detected only once. V and J are TRBV25-1 and TRBJ2-3; 8 nucleotides match TRBD2. The CDR3 extends over 18 amino acids. Losses at the gene ends were 1 base for V and 2 bases for J; bases not matched to a gene: 11. Germline V gene data show CDR1 as MGHDK and CDR2 as SYGVNS. CDR3 DNA: TGTGCCAGCAGTGAATCCTCGGGACTAGTTCGTGTCACAGATACGCAGTATTTT. Its translation is CASSESSGLVRVTDTQYF.

The genes are TRBV19 and TRBJ2-1, with 10 bases that match TRBD2. Germline V CDR1 and CDR2: LNHDA, SQIVND (reference sequence). Trimming removed 6 bases from V and 6 bases from J; junction bases left unmatched: 8. The CDR3 has 15 amino acids. The CDR3 DNA reads as TGTGCCAGTAGCCCGAGGGTAGCGGGAGGCAATGAGCAGTTCTTC. This codes for CASSPRVAGGNEQFF.

The chain has TRBV5-5 and TRBJ2-3, with D possibly TRBD1 on 6 matching bases. CDR3 length: 15 amino acids. V was shortened by 5 bases and J by 1 base, with 14 bases between the two germline ends. CDR1 is SGHKS and CDR2 is YYEKEE in the germline V gene (reference sequence). CDR3 DNA: TGTGCCAGCAGTTGGAGGAACAGGGGCACAGATACGCAGTATTTT. Protein product: CASSWRNRGTDTQYF.

V is TRBV15 and J is TRBJ2-1; tentative D call: TRBD2 (6 bases). The CDR3 consists of 15 residues. The germline V gene has CDR1 LNHNV and CDR2 YYDKDF (reference sequence). Trimming left V 3 bases short and J 0 bases short, with 9 bases between. The CDR3 DNA reads TGTGCCACCAGCAGCGGGGACTTCTCCTACAATGAGCAGTTCTTC. Translated, it gives CATSSGDFSYNEQFF.

The chain carries TRBV6-2 or TRBV6-3 and TRBJ2-3; 9 bases line up with TRBD1. The junction had 2 bases not matched to a gene; V was cut back by 4 bases and J by 3 bases. CDR1 is MNHEY and CDR2 is SVGEGT in the germline V gene. The CDR3 spans 14 residues. CDR3 coding DNA: TGTGCCAGCAGTTGGACAGGGGCAACAGATACGCAGTATTTT. Translated, it gives CASSWTGATDTQYF.

The chain has TRBV2 and TRBJ1-5, with unresolved D. CDR3 size: 14 residues. Germline V CDR1 and CDR2: SNHLY, FYNNEI. Trimming removed 5 bases from V and 3 bases from J, with 11 bases in between. Written as DNA, the CDR3 is TGTGCCAGCAGTAATCGGGGTACCAATCAGCCCCAGCATTTT. It encodes CASSNRGTNQPQHF.

The J gene is TRBJ2-7, the V gene TRBV5-1; 11 positions agree with TRBD2. V gave up 0 bases and J gave up 0 bases; unmatched junction bases: 2. The CDR3 loop spans 16 amino acids. Per germline, CDR1 SGHRS and CDR2 YFSETQ. The CDR3 DNA reads TGCGCCAGCAGCTTGGATAGCGGGAGGGGCTCCTACGAGCAGTACTTC. It encodes CASSLDSGRGSYEQYF.

The V and J genes are TRBV4-1 and TRBJ1-1; maybe TRBD1 (6 bases). The germline V and J ends were trimmed by 1 base and 7 bases, with 13 bases remaining between them. This CDR3 is 14 amino acids long. The germline gives CDR1 MGHRA, CDR2 YSYEKL. CDR3 in amino acids: CASSQASGALEAFF. The CDR3 nucleotides read TGCGCCAGCAGCCAAGCGTCAGGGGCCCTTGAAGCTTTCTTT.

This chain uses TRBV24-1 with TRBJ2-1; D unresolved. The CDR3 runs to 15 residues. V lost 6 bases to trimming and J lost 3 bases, with 14 bases between them. The V gene's germline CDR1 is KGHDR and CDR2 SFDVKD. CDR3 in amino acids: CATSNEALDYNEQFF. The CDR3 DNA follows: TGTGCCACCAGTAATGAAGCGTTAGACTACAATGAGCAGTTCTTC.

V gene TRBV6-6 combines with J gene TRBJ2-1; D unresolved. Trimming stripped 8 bases from V and 4 bases from J, with 12 bases between. Germline CDR1 reads MNHNY; CDR2 reads SVGAGI (reference sequence). The CDR3 is 13 residues long. The CDR3 sequence: CASGETLYNEQFF. As DNA, the CDR3 is TGTGCCAGCGGTGAGACTTTGTACAATGAGCAGTTCTTC.